This T cell receptor (beta chain) was captured in a study of human T cells and chemical hapten exposure. At the level of the study: TCR yields per sample varied, mainly owing to small pooled library volume differences.

Total RNA extraction was carried out from unfractionated whole blood. In the original processing: Sample-level TCR yields exhibited a median of around 100,000, with a range of roughly 23,224 to 700,000. One entry per CDR3 protein, called by TCRdb with MiXCR from the 5' RACE reads. None of the V and J calls come from the authors' own analysis; TCRdb made them. The sample includes tens of thousands of distinct CDR3 sequences, around 15% of them seen just once. The CDR3 runs to 15 residues. V was shortened by 1 base and J by 0 bases, with 9 bases between the two germline ends. In germline, CDR1 is MNHEY, CDR2 SMNVEV (reference sequence).

The chain combines TRBV27 with TRBJ1-1; D unresolved. The TCR originated in a female donor in good health. The CDR3 DNA follows: TGTGCCAGCAGTTTATTTCCGGAAATGAACACTGAAGCTTTCTTT. It codes for CASSLFPEMNTEAFF.